The 11 T cell receptor beta chains listed next were all sequenced from one sample in a study of blood T cells in healthy people across ages. With a J-beta primer mix and a sample-barcoded 5' primer, a second PCR ran about 7 to 12 cycles. TCRdb called the 5' RACE reads again in MiXCR, with one record for every CDR3 protein. The sample has 1.5 million to 2 million distinct CDR3 sequences; about two fifths are singletons. Sequencing was done on a sample of blood. The receptors here all came from a human donor in good health.

The rearrangement joins TRBV7-2 to TRBJ1-5, with a weak D call TRBD1 (5 bases). This CDR3 has 16 residues. Trimming removed 1 base at V and 4 bases at J, with 14 bases between. Germline V gene data show CDR1 as SGHTA and CDR2 as FQGNSA. The CDR3 nucleotides read TGTGCCAGCAGCTTAGGGTTAGGGGTCCGTAATCAGCCCCAGCATTTT. Translated, it gives CASSLGLGVRNQPQHF.

This clonotype was detected only a few times. J is TRBJ2-3 and V is TRBV28; 7 bases fit TRBD1. Germline loops: CDR1 MDHEN, CDR2 SYDVKM. Trimming at V came to 6 bases and at J to 8 bases, leaving 8 bases not matched to a gene. This CDR3 is 13 amino acids long. The CDR3 loop is CASRSDRVGTQYF. CDR3 bases: TGTGCCAGCAGGTCCGACAGGGTCGGTACGCAGTATTTT.

The chain carries TRBV20-1 and TRBJ2-5; D might be TRBD1 (5 bases). With 0 bases removed from V and 2 bases from J, the gap between germline ends came to 7 bases. This CDR3 contains 13 residues. CDR1 is DFQATT and CDR2 is SNEGSKA in the germline V gene (reference sequence). CDR3 protein: CSAREAGQETQYF. The CDR3 nucleotides are TGCAGTGCTAGAGAGGCAGGGCAAGAGACCCAGTACTTC.

This chain uses TRBV10-3 with TRBJ1-2; D is ambiguous. CDR1 ENHRY and CDR2 SYGVKD come from the germline V gene. The CDR3 runs to 13 residues. Trimming removed 2 bases at V and 5 bases at J, with 9 bases between. This chain's CDR3 is CAISEGREYGYTF. The CDR3 DNA reads TGTGCCATCAGTGAGGGTAGGGAGTATGGCTACACCTTC.

The chain uses TRBV6-1 and TRBJ2-3; 10 nucleotides agree with TRBD1. The CDR3 is made up of 15 amino acids. Trimming at V came to 4 bases and at J to 6 bases, leaving 7 bases not matched to a gene. Germline CDR1 MNHNS, CDR2 SASEGT. CDR3: CASSAGDRGSDTQYF. DNA of the CDR3: TGTGCCAGCAGTGCAGGGGACAGGGGTAGCGATACGCAGTATTTT.

This chain links TRBV28 with TRBJ2-5; D is ambiguous. Germline CDR1 reads MDHEN; CDR2 reads SYDVKM. Trimming cost V 0 bases and J 0 bases, with 8 bases left between them. The CDR3 has 15 residues. CDR3 protein: CASSLWPDYQETQYF. The CDR3 coding sequence is TGTGCCAGCAGTTTATGGCCTGACTACCAAGAGACCCAGTACTTC.

The chain has TRBV12-3 or TRBV12-4 and TRBJ2-1; possible D gene TRBD2, 7 bases. This CDR3 is built from 14 residues. V was trimmed by 6 bases and J by 2 bases, leaving 11 bases between them. CDR3 sequence: CASRSRGPYNEQFF. DNA of the CDR3: TGTGCCAGCAGGTCGCGGGGGCCCTACAATGAGCAGTTCTTC.

The chain recombines TRBV29-1 with TRBJ2-7; D unclear. V lost 4 bases and J lost 2, with 15 bases in between. Germline values: CDR1 SQVTM, CDR2 ANQGSEA. This CDR3 is 14 amino acids long. In DNA form, the CDR3 reads TGCAGCGTTGCTGGCAGTCAACTAACCTACGAGCAGTACTTC. Its translation: CSVAGSQLTYEQYF.

This clonotype was picked up one time. This chain joins TRBV4-2 and TRBJ1-2; tentative D call: TRBD1 (6 bases). V gave up 0 bases and J gave up 6 bases, with 23 bases separating them. The CDR3 is 18 residues long. Germline V gene sequence: CDR1 LGHNA, CDR2 YNFKEQ. The CDR3 DNA follows: TGTGCCAGCAGCCAAGAAGGTTCAGGGGAGGGCCTTTTCAATGGCTACACCTTC. It codes for CASSQEGSGEGLFNGYTF.

This clonotype was detected a few times. The chain uses TRBV27 and TRBJ1-4; D unresolved. The CDR3 runs to 15 residues. V lost 2 bases and J 2 bases, leaving 9 bases between the germline ends. The germline V gene has CDR1 MNHEY and CDR2 SMNVEV (reference sequence). CDR3 protein: CASSLQVPTNEKLFF. The CDR3 region has the DNA TGTGCCAGCAGTTTACAAGTTCCTACTAATGAAAAACTGTTTTTT.

The chain links TRBV7-2 to TRBJ2-5; either TRBD1 or TRBD2 may fit D (5 bases each). The V end lost 3 bases, the J end lost 2 bases, and 13 bases lay between the germline ends. Germline lookup yields CDR1 SGHTA and CDR2 FQGNSA. The CDR3 runs 15 residues. CDR3 DNA: TGTGCCAGCAGCTTTCCAGGGAGAAGGCAAGAGACCCAGTACTTC. It is translated as CASSFPGRRQETQYF.